This T cell receptor (beta chain) comes out of a study of identifying expanded T cells in peripheral blood. Notes on the study in general: Two-week clone count variance significantly increased as total template count grew.

The V gene end was trimmed by 0 bases and the J gene end by 5 bases; junction bases not matched to a gene: 6. This CDR3 has 15 amino acids. The V gene's germline CDR1 is SGHRS and CDR2 YFSETQ. TCRdb's copy holds only in-frame clones and misses some; the assay was immunoSEQ multiplex PCR. The data contain 90,000 to 100,000 clones, approximately 85% of them singletons. Worth noting for this clone: No antigen is known for it.

V is TRBV5-1 and J is TRBJ2-7; TRBD1 agrees at 9 bases. The receptor was derived from a person aged 18 to 75 in good health. The sequenced sample consisted of blood. CDR3 residues: CASSLVTGQGNEQYF. The CDR3 nucleotides are TGCGCCAGCAGCTTGGTTACCGGACAGGGGAACGAGCAGTACTTC.